The 20 T cell receptor beta chains presented below share a single source sample, sequenced in a study of neoadjuvant anti-PD-1 for oral cavity cancer. The sample's time point: after neoadjuvant nivolumab, at surgical resection. Profiling relied on immunoSEQ multiplex PCR, and the TCRdb table lists in-frame clones only, not all of them. The profile covers about 14,000 clones, with roughly 70% appearing a single time and roughly 2.2% taken by the ten largest. The starting material was PBMCs, obtained after nivolumab (anti-PD-1) treatment. All receptors derive from a person aged 35-79 years with oral cavity squamous cell carcinoma.

The chain uses TRBV28 and TRBJ2-7, with D unresolved. In germline, CDR1 is MDHEN, CDR2 SYDVKM. The CDR3 length is 13 residues. Trimming removed 3 bases from V and 2 bases from J, with 8 bases in between. The CDR3 sequence is CASSLFFPYEQYF. The CDR3 DNA follows: TGTGCCAGCAGTTTGTTTTTCCCCTACGAGCAGTACTTC.

The chain employs TRBV30 and TRBJ1-3; D gene ambiguous. Germline V lookup: CDR1 GTSNPN, CDR2 SVGIG (reference sequence). The ends were cut back, 5 bases at V and 2 bases at J, with 10 bases in the middle. The CDR3 has 13 residues. DNA of the CDR3: TGTGCCTGGGTCTCGGGCGCTGGAAACACCATATATTTT. Amino acids: CAWVSGAGNTIYF. The whole variable domain, remainder taken from reference TRBV30 and TRBJ1-3, is SQTIHQWPATLVQPVGSPLSLECTVEGTSNPNLYWYRQAAGRGLQLLFYSVGIGQISSEVPQNLSASRPQDRQFILSSKKLLLSDSGFYLCAWVSGAGNTIYFGEGSWLTVV.

This clone was seen only a few times. CDR3: CASSMTGEVQPQHF. For the CDR3, the DNA is TGTGCCAGTAGTATGACAGGGGAGGTCCAGCCCCAGCATTTT. J is TRBJ1-5 and V is TRBV19; 8 positions agree with TRBD1. Losses at the gene ends were 3 bases for V and 7 bases for J; bases not matched to a gene: 5. Germline CDR1 and CDR2: LNHDA and SQIVND (reference sequence). The CDR3 has 14 amino acids.

The CDR3 spells CASSLRQGVHRELFF. CDR3 sequence (DNA): TGCGCCAGCAGCCTAAGACAGGGGGTTCATCGGGAGCTGTTTTTT. The chain uses TRBV5-1 and TRBJ2-2; 9 bases are a match to TRBD1. The CDR3 consists of 15 residues. Germline assignment: CDR1 SGHRS and CDR2 YFSETQ. V gave up 4 bases and J gave up 9 bases; unmatched junction bases: 10.

The CDR3 nucleotides are TGTGCCAGCAGCCCTAGACGGGCGGGGACGGCAGGAGAAAAACTGTTTTTT. Its protein product is CASSPRRAGTAGEKLFF. The chain carries TRBV7-2 and TRBJ1-4; perhaps TRBD1 as D (5 bases). The V end was cut by 5 bases, the J end by 8 bases, with 24 bases between. Per germline, CDR1 SGHTA and CDR2 FQGNSA. The CDR3 runs 17 residues.

V gene TRBV2 combines with J gene TRBJ2-7, with 11 bases fitting TRBD1. CDR1 is SNHLY and CDR2 is FYNNEI in the germline V gene. The V and J ends lost 4 bases and 4 bases, in that order; junction bases with no gene match: 6. The CDR3 has 15 residues. The CDR3 reads CASSARTGGTYEQYF. For the CDR3, the DNA is TGTGCCAGCAGTGCCCGGACAGGGGGCACTTACGAGCAGTACTTC.

This clone was observed once. This rearrangement joins TRBV7-2 to TRBJ2-5; no reliable D call. V was pared by 8 bases and J by 4 bases, with 8 bases between. The CDR3 has 11 residues. Germline V gene data show CDR1 as SGHTA and CDR2 as FQGNSA. CDR3 coding DNA: TGTGCCAGCTCATTTCGAGAGACCCAGTACTTC. Residues: CASSFRETQYF.

The chain uses TRBV11-2 and TRBJ1-1; D ambiguous. The CDR3 totals 12 residues. V lost 3 bases and J lost 11, with 13 bases in between. CDR1 SGHAT and CDR2 FQNNGV come from the germline V gene. DNA of the CDR3: TGTGCCAGCAGCTTTGGGGTGAGGATTGCTTTCTTT. As protein: CASSFGVRIAFF. Full variable domain (missing parts from reference TRBV11-2 and TRBJ1-1): EAGVAQSPRYKIIEKRQSVAFWCNPISGHATLYWYQQILGQGPKLLIQFQNNGVVDDSQLPKDRFSAERLKGVDSTLKIQPAKLEDSAVYLCASSFGVRIAFFGQGTRLTVV.

This clone was detected a few times. The gene calls are TRBV6-4 and TRBJ2-2; the D call may be TRBD1 or TRBD2 (5 bases each). This CDR3 has 14 residues. V lost 4 bases and J lost 6, with 12 bases in between. The germline gives CDR1 MRHNA, CDR2 SNTAGT. CDR3 residues: CASSGPGDPGELFF. DNA for the CDR3: TGTGCCAGCAGTGGGCCCGGGGACCCCGGGGAGCTGTTTTTT.

The chain uses TRBV7-8 and TRBJ2-5; 9 bases line up with TRBD1. V shed 5 bases, J shed 3 bases, and the junction held 1 base outside the gene matches. Looked up from germline, CDR1 is SGHVS and CDR2 is FQNEAQ. The CDR3 contains 13 residues. For the CDR3, the DNA is TGTGCCAGCAGCCGGGACAGGGAAGAGACCCAGTACTTC. Its protein is CASSRDREETQYF.

This clone was picked up a small number of times. This CDR3 is CASSTGNTIYF. The CDR3 DNA reads TGTGCCAGCAGTACAGGGAACACCATATATTTT. The genes are TRBV28 and TRBJ1-3; D possibly corresponds to TRBD1 (6 bases). This CDR3 is 11 amino acids long. Per germline, CDR1 MDHEN and CDR2 SYDVKM. Trimming shortened V by 5 bases and J by 7 bases, and 6 bases separated the two germline ends.

The chain is built from TRBV27 and TRBJ2-1, with TRBD2 identical over 10 bases. Per germline, CDR1 MNHEY and CDR2 SMNVEV (reference sequence). The CDR3 extends over 19 amino acids. J lost 3 bases, V lost 4 bases, and 15 bases had no gene match. The chain's CDR3 is CASSYLLAGFQDFYNEQFF. The CDR3 DNA is TGTGCCAGCAGTTACCTACTAGCGGGATTCCAAGATTTCTACAATGAGCAGTTCTTC.

Only a few counts were recorded for this clone. J is TRBJ1-5 and V is TRBV10-3; maybe TRBD1 (6 bases). V lost 4 bases and J lost 0, with 10 bases in between. CDR3 length: 15 amino acids. Germline loops: CDR1 ENHRY, CDR2 SYGVKD. For the CDR3, the DNA is TGTGCCATCAGTGGGGGGGCGTATAGCAATCAGCCCCAGCATTTT. This sequence encodes CAISGGAYSNQPQHF.

The chain has TRBV6-5 and TRBJ2-7; D not certain. The CDR3 contains 14 residues. The germline gives CDR1 MNHEY, CDR2 SVGAGI. Trimming cost V 2 bases and J 4 bases, with 12 bases left between them. CDR3 sequence reads: CASSYAGAKYEQYF. The CDR3 bases are TGTGCCAGCAGTTACGCCGGAGCAAAGTACGAGCAGTACTTC.

This rearrangement joins TRBV10-3 to TRBJ1-2, with 9 bases that match TRBD1. V lost 5 bases, J lost 8 bases, and 9 bases stayed unmatched. This CDR3 region has 14 residues. Germline V lookup: CDR1 ENHRY, CDR2 SYGVKD. CDR3 in amino acids: CAISSTGTGYGYTF. The DNA of the CDR3 is TGTGCCATCAGTAGCACCGGGACAGGGTACGGCTACACCTTC.

The gene calls are TRBV19 and TRBJ2-2, with D tentatively TRBD2 (5 bases). This CDR3 contains 17 residues. Germline CDR1 is LNHDA and CDR2 is SQIVND (reference sequence). V gave up 3 bases and J gave up 2 bases, with 16 bases separating them. DNA of the CDR3: TGTGCCAGTAGTATCTCTCCGGACTCCCTTAACACCGGGGAGCTGTTTTTT. Amino acids: CASSISPDSLNTGELFF.

J is TRBJ2-3 and V is TRBV28, with no clear D. Germline CDR1 reads MDHEN; CDR2 reads SYDVKM. With 5 bases removed from V and 10 bases from J, the gap between germline ends came to 19 bases. The CDR3 extends over 14 amino acids. The CDR3 DNA follows: TGTGCCAGCAGTCCCATTCAGAGTGGTCAAGCGCAGTATTTT. This gives the protein CASSPIQSGQAQYF.

Here the CDR3 reads CASINSRIPGANVLTF. The CDR3 DNA reads TGTGCCAGCATAAACAGTCGGATACCTGGGGCCAACGTCCTGACTTTC. The chain combines TRBV2 with TRBJ2-6, with D hard to call. The V gene lost 7 bases and the J gene lost 2 bases, with 15 bases spanning the gap. The CDR3 is 16 amino acids. CDR1 SNHLY and CDR2 FYNNEI come from the germline V gene.

CDR3 loop: CASSPGGIEEQYF. CDR3 nucleotides: TGCGCCAGCAGCCCAGGGGGAATAGAGGAGCAGTACTTC. V is TRBV4-1 and J is TRBJ2-7; 7 bases are a match to TRBD1. The junction had 7 bases not matched to a gene; V was cut back by 4 bases and J by 7 bases. Looked up from germline, CDR1 is MGHRA and CDR2 is YSYEKL. The CDR3 spans 13 residues.

The chain couples TRBV4-2 to TRBJ1-6; D not certain. This CDR3 contains 16 residues. V was cut by 1 base and J by 5 bases, with 12 bases left in between. Germline V gene sequence: CDR1 LGHNA, CDR2 YNFKEQ. In nucleotides, the CDR3 is TGTGCCAGCAGCCAAGGGCTTGTTTCGGATAATTCACCCCTCCACTTT. This codes for CASSQGLVSDNSPLHF.